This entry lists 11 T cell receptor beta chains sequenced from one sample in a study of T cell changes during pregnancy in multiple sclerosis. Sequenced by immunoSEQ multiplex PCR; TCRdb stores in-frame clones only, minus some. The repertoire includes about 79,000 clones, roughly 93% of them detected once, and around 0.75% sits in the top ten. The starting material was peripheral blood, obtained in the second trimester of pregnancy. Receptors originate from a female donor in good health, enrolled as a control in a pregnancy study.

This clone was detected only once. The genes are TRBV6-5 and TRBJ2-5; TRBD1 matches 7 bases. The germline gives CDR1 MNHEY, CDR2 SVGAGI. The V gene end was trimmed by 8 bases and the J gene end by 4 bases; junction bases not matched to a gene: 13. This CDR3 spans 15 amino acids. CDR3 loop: CASAIIRDRGETQYF. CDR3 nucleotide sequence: TGTGCCAGCGCAATCATTCGGGACAGAGGAGAGACCCAGTACTTC.

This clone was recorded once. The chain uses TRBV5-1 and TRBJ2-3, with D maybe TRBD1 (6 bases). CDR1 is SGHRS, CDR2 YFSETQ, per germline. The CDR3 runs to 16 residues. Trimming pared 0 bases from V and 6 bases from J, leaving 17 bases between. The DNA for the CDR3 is TGCGCCAGCAGCTTGGGGGGGCCACCTCCCCAGGATACGCAGTATTTT. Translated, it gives CASSLGGPPPQDTQYF.

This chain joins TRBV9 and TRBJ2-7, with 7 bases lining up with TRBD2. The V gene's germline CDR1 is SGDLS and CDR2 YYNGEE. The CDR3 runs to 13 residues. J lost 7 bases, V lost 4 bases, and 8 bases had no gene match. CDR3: CASSPSGLGEQYF. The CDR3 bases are TGTGCCAGCAGCCCTAGTGGACTAGGGGAGCAGTACTTC.

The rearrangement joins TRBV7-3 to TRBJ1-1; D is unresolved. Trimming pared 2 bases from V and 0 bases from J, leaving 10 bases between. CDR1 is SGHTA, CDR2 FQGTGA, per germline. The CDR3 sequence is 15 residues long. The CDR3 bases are TGTGCCAGCAGCTTAGAGGTCCAAGTGAACACTGAAGCTTTCTTT. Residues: CASSLEVQVNTEAFF.

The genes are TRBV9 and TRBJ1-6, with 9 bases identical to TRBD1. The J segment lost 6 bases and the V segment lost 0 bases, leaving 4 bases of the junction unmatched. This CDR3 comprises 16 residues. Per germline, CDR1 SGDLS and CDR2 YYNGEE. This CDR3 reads CASSVDGTGFNSPLHF. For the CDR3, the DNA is TGTGCCAGCAGCGTAGATGGGACAGGGTTTAATTCACCCCTCCACTTT.

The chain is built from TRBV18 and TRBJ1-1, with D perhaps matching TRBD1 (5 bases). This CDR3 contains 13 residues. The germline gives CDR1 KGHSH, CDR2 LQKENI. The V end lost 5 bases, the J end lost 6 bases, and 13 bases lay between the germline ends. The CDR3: CASSFDRVAEAFF. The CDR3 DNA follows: TGTGCCAGCTCATTCGACAGAGTTGCTGAAGCTTTCTTT.

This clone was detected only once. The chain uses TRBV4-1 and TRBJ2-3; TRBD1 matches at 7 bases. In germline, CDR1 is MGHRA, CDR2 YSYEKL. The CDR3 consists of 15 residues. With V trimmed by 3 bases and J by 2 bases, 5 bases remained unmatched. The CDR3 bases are TGCGCCAGCAGCCATAGGGACAGCTTCACAGATACGCAGTATTTT. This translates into CASSHRDSFTDTQYF.

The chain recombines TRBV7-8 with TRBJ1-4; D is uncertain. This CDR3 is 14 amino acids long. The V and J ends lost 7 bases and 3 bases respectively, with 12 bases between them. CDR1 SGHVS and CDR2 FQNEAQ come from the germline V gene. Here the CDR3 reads CASNPGAANEKLFF. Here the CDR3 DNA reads TGTGCCAGCAACCCCGGAGCGGCTAATGAAAAACTGTTTTTT. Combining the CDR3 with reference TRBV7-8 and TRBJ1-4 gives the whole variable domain GAGVSQSPRYKVAKRGQDVALRCDPISGHVSLFWYQQALGQGPEFLTYFQNEAQLDKSGLPSDRFFAERPEGSVSTLKIQRTQQEDSAVYLCASNPGAANEKLFFGSGTQLSVL.

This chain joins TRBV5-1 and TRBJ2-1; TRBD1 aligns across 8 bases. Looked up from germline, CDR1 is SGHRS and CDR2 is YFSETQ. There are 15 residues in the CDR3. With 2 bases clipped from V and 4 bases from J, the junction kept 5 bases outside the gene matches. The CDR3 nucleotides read TGCGCCAGCAGCTTCGGACAGGGCGTTTACAATGAGCAGTTCTTC. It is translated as CASSFGQGVYNEQFF.

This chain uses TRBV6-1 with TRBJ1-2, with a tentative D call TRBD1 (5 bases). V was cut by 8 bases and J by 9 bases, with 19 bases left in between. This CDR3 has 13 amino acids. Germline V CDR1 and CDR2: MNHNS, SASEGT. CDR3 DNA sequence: TGTGCCAGCGAAACTCAGGGCGGCTGGCGCTACACCTTC. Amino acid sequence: CASETQGGWRYTF.

CDR3 amino acids: CASSRGGVGRRNQPQHF. Here the CDR3 DNA reads TGTGCCAGCAGCAGGGGCGGGGTGGGTAGGCGCAATCAGCCCCAGCATTTT. V usage is TRBV5-8 and J usage is TRBJ1-5; D is perhaps TRBD1 (5 bases). Trimming pared 4 bases from V and 2 bases from J, leaving 19 bases between. Germline CDR1 is SGHTS and CDR2 is YDEGEE. This CDR3 contains 17 residues.